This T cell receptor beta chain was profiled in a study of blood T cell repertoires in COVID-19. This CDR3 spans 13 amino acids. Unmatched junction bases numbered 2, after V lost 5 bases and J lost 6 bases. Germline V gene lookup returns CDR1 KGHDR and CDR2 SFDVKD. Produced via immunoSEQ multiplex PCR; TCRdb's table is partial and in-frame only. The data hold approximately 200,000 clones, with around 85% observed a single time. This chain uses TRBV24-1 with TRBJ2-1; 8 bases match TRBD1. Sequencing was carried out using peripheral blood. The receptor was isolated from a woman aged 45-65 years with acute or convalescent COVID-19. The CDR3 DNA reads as TGTGCCACCAGTGGTGACAGGGGCAATGAGCAGTTCTTC. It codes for CATSGDRGNEQFF.